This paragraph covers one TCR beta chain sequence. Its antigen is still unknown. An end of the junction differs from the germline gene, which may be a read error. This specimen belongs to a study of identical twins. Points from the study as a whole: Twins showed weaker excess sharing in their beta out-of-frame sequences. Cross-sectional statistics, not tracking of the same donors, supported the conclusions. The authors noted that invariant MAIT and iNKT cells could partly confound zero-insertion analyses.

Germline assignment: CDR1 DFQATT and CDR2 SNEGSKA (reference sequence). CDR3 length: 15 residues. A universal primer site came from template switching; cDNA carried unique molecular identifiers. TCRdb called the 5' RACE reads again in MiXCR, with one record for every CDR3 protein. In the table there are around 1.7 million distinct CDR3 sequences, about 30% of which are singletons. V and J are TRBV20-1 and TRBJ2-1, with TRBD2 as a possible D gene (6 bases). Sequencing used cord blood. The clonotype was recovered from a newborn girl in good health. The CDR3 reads CGANLREWSYNEQFF. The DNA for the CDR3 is TGCGGTGCCAATTTACGGGAGTGGTCCTACAATGAGCAGTTCTTC.